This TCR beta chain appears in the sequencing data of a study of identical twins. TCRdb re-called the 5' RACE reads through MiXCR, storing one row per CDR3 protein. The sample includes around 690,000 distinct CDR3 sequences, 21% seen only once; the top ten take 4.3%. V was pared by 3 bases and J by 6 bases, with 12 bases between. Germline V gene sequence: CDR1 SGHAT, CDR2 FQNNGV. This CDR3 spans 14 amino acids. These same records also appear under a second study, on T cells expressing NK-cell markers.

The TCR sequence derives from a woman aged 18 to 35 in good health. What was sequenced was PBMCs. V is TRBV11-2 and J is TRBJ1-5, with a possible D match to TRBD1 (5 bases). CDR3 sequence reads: CASSLARGSQPQHF. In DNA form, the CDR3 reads TGTGCCAGCAGCTTGGCTCGGGGGAGTCAGCCCCAGCATTTT. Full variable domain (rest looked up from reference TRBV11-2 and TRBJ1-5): EAGVAQSPRYKIIEKRQSVAFWCNPISGHATLYWYQQILGQGPKLLIQFQNNGVVDDSQLPKDRFSAERLKGVDSTLKIQPAKLEDSAVYLCASSLARGSQPQHFGDGTRLSIL.